This T cell receptor (beta chain) came from a study of CD8 T cells in Susac syndrome. Per germline, CDR1 SEHNR and CDR2 FQNEAQ (reference sequence). The CDR3 length is 16 residues. V lost 3 bases and J 2 bases, leaving 16 bases between the germline ends. A note on this clonotype: Its antigen is still unknown.

An input of 0.5 to 1 ug of RNA was subjected to reverse transcription using random hexamers. With immunoSEQ multiplex PCR, TCR beta CDR3 was amplified across 54 Vbeta and 13 Jbeta. TCRdb processed the immunoSEQ multiplex PCR reads anew with MiXCR; each CDR3 protein has one entry. Of some 110,000 distinct CDR3 sequences listed, roughly 93% are singletons. General study points: The authors acknowledged that the study's TCR sequencing and HLA analysis involved relatively few individuals.

The sequenced target, TCR beta, came from blood CD8+ and CD4+ T cells. The multiple sclerosis controls were treatment-naive patients, and their relapsing-remitting disease was stable or active. This sequence joins TRBV7-9 and TRBJ2-5, with D perhaps matching TRBD1 or TRBD2 (5 bases each). The receptor comes from a human donor with multiple sclerosis. The sequenced sample consisted of CD4+ T cells from PBMCs. The CDR3 sequence: CASSFGSSWGQETQYF. In DNA, the CDR3 is TGTGCCAGCAGCTTCGGGTCGTCGTGGGGGCAAGAGACCCAGTACTTC. The whole variable domain, remainder taken from reference TRBV7-9 and TRBJ2-5, is DTGVSQNPRHKITKRGQNVTFRCDPISEHNRLYWYRQTLGQGPEFLTYFQNEAQLEKSRLLSDRFSAERPKGSFSTLEIQRTEQGDSAMYLCASSFGSSWGQETQYFGPGTRLLVL.